Following are 3 T cell receptor beta chains from one sample sequenced in a study of regulatory T cells in long-lasting Graves disease. Documented time point: newly diagnosed GD, antithyroid drugs for less than 3 months. PBMC-extracted RNA yielded the TCR library. Construction of the TCR beta libraries employed iRepertoire HTBI primers in conjunction with Arm-PCR of CDR3 regions. TCRdb reanalysed the multiplex PCR reads using MiXCR and keeps one entry per CDR3 protein. The sample records roughly 220,000 distinct CDR3 sequences, roughly 18% being singletons. This specimen consisted of peripheral blood mononuclear cells (PBMCs), obtained at new diagnosis, from a patient treated with antithyroid drugs. Receptors were obtained from a female donor with Graves disease.

This clonotype was seen repeatedly, ten times or more. This chain uses TRBV24-1 with TRBJ2-2; TRBD1 matches 7 bases. There are 16 residues in the CDR3. Germline values: CDR1 KGHDR, CDR2 SFDVKD. J lost 8 bases, V lost 3 bases, and 11 bases had no gene match. CDR3 amino acids: CATSDPGYRGAGELFF. In DNA form, the CDR3 reads TGTGCCACCAGTGATCCCGGATACAGGGGAGCGGGGGAGCTGTTTTTT.

This clonotype appeared many times. V usage is TRBV6-1 and J usage is TRBJ2-1, with 7 bases fitting TRBD2. V was clipped by 4 bases and J by 2 bases; unmatched bases: 11. The CDR3 loop spans 17 amino acids. CDR1 MNHNS and CDR2 SASEGT come from the germline V gene. The CDR3 DNA reads as TGTGCCAGCAGTGCCACCCTCCGGGAGGCCCCCTACAATGAGCAGTTCTTC. Translated: CASSATLREAPYNEQFF.

This clonotype appeared many times. The rearrangement uses TRBV7-3 and TRBJ2-5; D gene ambiguous. The CDR3 runs 13 residues. V was trimmed by 4 bases and J by 1 base, leaving 7 bases between them. Germline V lookup: CDR1 SGHTA, CDR2 FQGTGA. CDR3 DNA sequence: TGTGCCAGCAGCTCTACCGCCCAAGAGACCCAGTACTTC. Its translation: CASSSTAQETQYF. Drawing the rest from reference TRBV7-3 and TRBJ2-5, the complete variable domain is GAGVSQTPSNKVTEKGKYVELRCDPISGHTALYWYRQSLGQGPEFLIYFQGTGAADDSGLPNDRFFAVRPEGSVSTLKIQRTERGDSAVYLCASSSTAQETQYFGPGTRLLVL.